This is a list of T cell receptor beta chains from one sample in a study of Ad26.COV2.S vaccination and SARS-CoV-2 variants. Clones were sequenced by immunoSEQ multiplex PCR, and TCRdb holds only the in-frame ones, with some missing. Of 360,000 or so clones in the sample, around 90% were seen once. Sequences were derived from peripheral blood, sampled in a trial of Ad26.COV2.S vaccine versus placebo. The source of these receptors is a person between 18 and 60 years old who received the Ad26.COV2.S COVID-19 vaccine or a placebo. Both conserved end residues are trimmed from each CDR3. The D gene is left open where the match is weak. For some rows the clone size is stated as once, few or many, or as a class when expanded; others skip it.

D gene: NA; clone size: NA; V gene: TRBV7-2; J gene: TRBJ2-2; CDR3 protein: ASSTNTGELF
D gene: NA; clone size: few; V gene: TRBV10-3; J gene: TRBJ1-6; CDR3 protein: ATAARYLTGNNSPLH
D gene: TRBD1; clone size: NA; V gene: TRBV19; J gene: TRBJ1-2; CDR3 protein: ASSASRTGYGYT
D gene: NA; clone size: few; V gene: TRBV13; J gene: TRBJ1-5; CDR3 protein: ASSLGLGGNQPQH
D gene: NA; clone size: NA; V gene: TRBV5-8; J gene: TRBJ1-1; CDR3 protein: ASIFGGGTEAF
D gene: NA; clone size: NA; V gene: TRBV18; J gene: TRBJ2-1; CDR3 protein: ASSPPYNEQF
D gene: TRBD1; clone size: NA; V gene: TRBV9; J gene: TRBJ1-4; CDR3 protein: ASSPQGASNEKLF
D gene: NA; clone size: NA; V gene: TRBV6-5; J gene: TRBJ2-7; CDR3 protein: ASTYESAVGSEQY
D gene: NA; clone size: NA; V gene: TRBV30; J gene: TRBJ1-1; CDR3 protein: AWTARASEAF
D gene: NA; clone size: NA; V gene: TRBV7-9; J gene: TRBJ1-1; CDR3 protein: ASSLETLMNTEAF
D gene: NA; clone size: NA; V gene: TRBV5-6; J gene: TRBJ1-2; CDR3 protein: ASSLQGFGYT
D gene: NA; clone size: NA; V gene: TRBV11-2; J gene: TRBJ1-2; CDR3 protein: ASSPSGDYYGYT
D gene: TRBD1; clone size: NA; V gene: TRBV27; J gene: TRBJ1-2; CDR3 protein: ASSPYRGWNYGYT
D gene: NA; clone size: once; V gene: TRBV27; J gene: TRBJ2-1; CDR3 protein: ASRKRWTLYNEQF
D gene: NA; clone size: NA; V gene: TRBV5-4; J gene: TRBJ1-3; CDR3 protein: ASYLGQGSGNTIY
D gene: TRBD2; clone size: NA; V gene: TRBV6-5; J gene: TRBJ2-2; CDR3 protein: ASRGTSGDTGELF
D gene: NA; clone size: NA; V gene: TRBV15; J gene: TRBJ2-3; CDR3 protein: ATSRDWGRISTDTQY
D gene: TRBD2; clone size: NA; V gene: TRBV5-6; J gene: TRBJ2-7; CDR3 protein: ASSLKLAYEQY
D gene: NA; clone size: NA; V gene: TRBV10-3; J gene: TRBJ1-1; CDR3 protein: AISALLGPDTEAF
D gene: NA; clone size: NA; V gene: TRBV7-9; J gene: TRBJ2-7; CDR3 protein: ASSLESPYEQY
D gene: NA; clone size: NA; V gene: TRBV6-2/TRBV6-3; J gene: TRBJ2-7; CDR3 protein: ASSYSSSLAISSYEQY
D gene: NA; clone size: NA; V gene: TRBV21-1; J gene: TRBJ1-5; CDR3 protein: ANREFGAGGVQPQH
D gene: NA; clone size: NA; V gene: TRBV5-5; J gene: TRBJ2-6; CDR3 protein: ASSDSISGANVLT
D gene: NA; clone size: NA; V gene: TRBV7-9; J gene: TRBJ1-5; CDR3 protein: ASSPAVGIGANQPQH
D gene: NA; clone size: NA; V gene: TRBV5-4; J gene: TRBJ1-4; CDR3 protein: ASSPDRTNEKLF
D gene: TRBD1; clone size: once; V gene: TRBV5-3; J gene: TRBJ1-3; CDR3 protein: ARSFTGGAGNTIY
D gene: NA; clone size: NA; V gene: TRBV5-6; J gene: TRBJ2-6; CDR3 protein: ASSPERNSGANVLT
D gene: NA; clone size: NA; V gene: TRBV19; J gene: TRBJ2-4; CDR3 protein: ASSPAVEKDSKNIQY
D gene: NA; clone size: NA; V gene: TRBV9; J gene: TRBJ2-3; CDR3 protein: ASSVWSADTQY
D gene: NA; clone size: once; V gene: TRBV27; J gene: TRBJ2-1; CDR3 protein: ASSLSQLGNNEQF
D gene: NA; clone size: NA; V gene: TRBV4-2; J gene: TRBJ2-1; CDR3 protein: ASSQGLHNEQF
D gene: TRBD1; clone size: NA; V gene: TRBV3-1/TRBV3-2; J gene: TRBJ2-7; CDR3 protein: ASSQGRTGGGEQY
D gene: NA; clone size: NA; V gene: TRBV21-1; J gene: TRBJ1-1; CDR3 protein: ASSKAEGQGAVMNTEAF
D gene: NA; clone size: NA; V gene: TRBV9; J gene: TRBJ2-3; CDR3 protein: ASSEQLGTIWADTQY
D gene: TRBD1; clone size: NA; V gene: TRBV15; J gene: TRBJ2-6; CDR3 protein: ATSRDRDRGYFSSGANVLT
D gene: NA; clone size: NA; V gene: TRBV12-3/TRBV12-4; J gene: TRBJ2-3; CDR3 protein: ASSLGLNTQY
D gene: NA; clone size: few; V gene: TRBV12-5; J gene: TRBJ1-5; CDR3 protein: ASGLDRVGGQPQH
D gene: NA; clone size: few; V gene: TRBV7-2; J gene: TRBJ2-7; CDR3 protein: ASSFSRVGKAYEQY
D gene: TRBD1; clone size: few; V gene: TRBV15; J gene: TRBJ1-1; CDR3 protein: ATWRTGAPVGAF
D gene: NA; clone size: NA; V gene: TRBV19; J gene: TRBJ1-5; CDR3 protein: ASSIYTAISSQPQH
D gene: NA; clone size: NA; V gene: TRBV9; J gene: TRBJ2-3; CDR3 protein: ASSVAHRVTDTQY
D gene: NA; clone size: NA; V gene: TRBV7-3; J gene: TRBJ2-5; CDR3 protein: ASSLNPAGQETQY
D gene: NA; clone size: NA; V gene: TRBV7-9; J gene: TRBJ2-1; CDR3 protein: ASSFSTGKPTSNEQF
D gene: NA; clone size: NA; V gene: TRBV6-5; J gene: TRBJ1-2; CDR3 protein: ASRPGGGAYGYT
D gene: TRBD1; clone size: NA; V gene: TRBV6-5; J gene: TRBJ1-1; CDR3 protein: ASTLDRVREAF
D gene: TRBD1; clone size: NA; V gene: TRBV4-3; J gene: TRBJ2-7; CDR3 protein: ASSQDRGQPYEQY
D gene: NA; clone size: NA; V gene: TRBV5-1; J gene: TRBJ1-3; CDR3 protein: ASSPDLGRRDSGNTIY
D gene: NA; clone size: NA; V gene: TRBV7-9; J gene: TRBJ2-3; CDR3 protein: ASSFLERSSTDTQY
D gene: NA; clone size: NA; V gene: TRBV12-3/TRBV12-4; J gene: TRBJ2-7; CDR3 protein: ASREGRFEQY
D gene: TRBD2; clone size: NA; V gene: TRBV28; J gene: TRBJ2-3; CDR3 protein: ASSFPGGAGGGTDTQY
D gene: TRBD1; clone size: NA; V gene: TRBV7-2; J gene: TRBJ1-4; CDR3 protein: ASSLVGTGGGRGEKLF
D gene: NA; clone size: NA; V gene: TRBV7-2; J gene: TRBJ2-3; CDR3 protein: ASSSTIFRTDTQY
D gene: NA; clone size: NA; V gene: TRBV11-3; J gene: TRBJ2-2; CDR3 protein: ASSPTTGELF
D gene: TRBD1; clone size: NA; V gene: TRBV7-9; J gene: TRBJ1-2; CDR3 protein: ASSLGSPGQGFNGYT
D gene: TRBD1; clone size: NA; V gene: TRBV29-1; J gene: TRBJ2-1; CDR3 protein: SVDRQGRIHEQF